This T cell receptor (beta chain) appears in the sequencing data of a study of siplizumab effects on memory and regulatory T cells. In three donor pairs, unstimulated naive, memory, effector memory and TEMRA subsets were sequenced. As for this clone: The antigen is unknown.

Germline CDR1 LNHNV, CDR2 YYDKDF (reference sequence). This CDR3 has 14 residues. V was clipped by 3 bases and J by 0 bases, with 8 bases between them. The study assayed 100,000 or so TCR templates per sample. Some clones are missing from TCRdb's copy, which holds only in-frame ones; the method was immunoSEQ multiplex PCR. The table includes 50,000 or so clones, 87% detected once. General study results and limits: Naive T cells were seen as more diverse than memory cells and as major alloresponse contributors. Whether the proliferating Tregs (from siplizumab cultures) were suppressive was not confirmed.

This sequence was found in a human donor in good health. This chain uses TRBV15 with TRBJ1-1; D is possibly TRBD1 (5 bases). The material sequenced was naive CD8+ T cells sorted from blood. The DNA of the CDR3 is TGTGCCACCAGCAGCACAGGCATGAACACTGAAGCTTTCTTT. It encodes CATSSTGMNTEAFF.